This TCR beta chain is drawn from a study of T-cell memory formation after mild COVID-19. Study observations and caveats: While clones contracting from day 15 to 85 were balanced between CD4 and CD8, later expanders leaned CD4+.

TCRdb re-called the 5' RACE reads with MiXCR, one entry per CDR3 protein. Of some 120,000 distinct CDR3 sequences listed, 5% to 6.5% were seen once; the top ten hold 2.2%. This clonotype came up a few times. Its antigen remains unknown. Trimming removed 6 bases from V and 2 bases from J, with 17 bases in between. The CDR3 is 16 residues long. Germline lookup yields CDR1 SEHNR and CDR2 FQNEAQ (reference sequence). The J gene is TRBJ2-1, the V gene TRBV7-9; D is ambiguous. The sample comprised PBMCs or a T cell subset sorted from them (not recorded which). The clonotype originates from an adult woman who had mild COVID-19 (a few samples of this study predate the infection). Cell type and time point are not known. In DNA, the CDR3 is TGTGCCAGCAGACTTGCGGCGGCTGCCCCCTACAATGAGCAGTTCTTC. The encoded protein is CASRLAAAAPYNEQFF.